This T cell receptor beta chain was recorded in a study of regulatory T cells in long-lasting Graves disease. CDR1 is MNHEY, CDR2 SMNVEV, per germline (reference sequence). The CDR3 spans 13 residues. Trimming took off 5 bases at V and 7 bases at J, with 11 bases between the two ends. This sample's time point: newly diagnosed GD, antithyroid drugs for less than 3 months. Making the TCR library involved RNA that had been extracted from PBMCs. Sequencing libraries for TCR beta were prepared with iRepertoire HTBI primers and Arm-PCR of CDR3 regions. Study processing details: Samples jointly harbored about 62 TRBV and more than eleven TRBJ segments. TCRdb passed the multiplex PCR reads through MiXCR, listing each CDR3 protein once. It is TCRdb's table, rather than the study itself, that gives the V and J calls and clone size. Counted here are 550,000 or so distinct CDR3 sequences, around 11% occurring once; the ten biggest clones make up roughly 8.9%.

Study results and caveats: Thyroid tissue was not sampled; only peripheral blood was.

This clonotype has a count of ten or more. The antigen is unknown. These data are also associated with another study on T cells in Graves' hyperthyroidism and ophthalmopathy. Per that study: The HTBI primer set served for first-round RT-PCR of the TCR CDR3.

The TCR sequence derives from a woman in her thirties with Graves disease. This specimen consisted of peripheral blood mononuclear cells (PBMCs), obtained at new diagnosis, from a patient treated with antithyroid drugs. The V call is TRBV27, the J call TRBJ1-4; D not resolved. The CDR3 region is CASSRIRGEKLFF. CDR3 DNA: TGTGCCAGCAGTCGTATCCGGGGTGAAAAACTGTTTTTT.